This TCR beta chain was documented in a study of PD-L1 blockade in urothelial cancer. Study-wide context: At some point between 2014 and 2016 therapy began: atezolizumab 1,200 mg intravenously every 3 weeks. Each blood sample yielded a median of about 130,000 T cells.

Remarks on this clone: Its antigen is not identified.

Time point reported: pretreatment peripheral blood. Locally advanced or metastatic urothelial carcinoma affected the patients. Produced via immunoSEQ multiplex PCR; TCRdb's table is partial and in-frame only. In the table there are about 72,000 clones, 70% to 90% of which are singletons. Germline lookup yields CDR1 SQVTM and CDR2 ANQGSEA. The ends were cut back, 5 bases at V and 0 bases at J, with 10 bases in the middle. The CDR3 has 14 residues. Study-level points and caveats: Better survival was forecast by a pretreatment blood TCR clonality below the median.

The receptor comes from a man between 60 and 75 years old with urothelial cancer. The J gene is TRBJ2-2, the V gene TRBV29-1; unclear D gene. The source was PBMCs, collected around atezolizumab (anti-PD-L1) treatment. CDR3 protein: CSVSVQANTGELFF. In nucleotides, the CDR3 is TGCAGCGTTTCTGTGCAGGCGAACACCGGGGAGCTGTTTTTT.